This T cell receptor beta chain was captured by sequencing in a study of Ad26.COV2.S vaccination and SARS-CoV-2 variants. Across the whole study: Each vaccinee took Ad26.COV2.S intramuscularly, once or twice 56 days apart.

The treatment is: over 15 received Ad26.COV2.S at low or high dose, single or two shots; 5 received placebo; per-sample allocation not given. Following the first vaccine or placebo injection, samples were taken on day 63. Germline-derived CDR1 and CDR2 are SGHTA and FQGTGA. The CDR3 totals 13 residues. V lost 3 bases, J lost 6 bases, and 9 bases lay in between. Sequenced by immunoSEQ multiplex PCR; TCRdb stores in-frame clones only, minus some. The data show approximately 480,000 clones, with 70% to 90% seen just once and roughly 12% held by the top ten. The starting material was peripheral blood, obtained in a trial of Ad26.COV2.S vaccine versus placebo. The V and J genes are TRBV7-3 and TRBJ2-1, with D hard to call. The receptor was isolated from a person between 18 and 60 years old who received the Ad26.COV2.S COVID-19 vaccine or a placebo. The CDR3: CASSFQPFNEQFF. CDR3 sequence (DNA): TGTGCCAGCAGCTTCCAACCTTTCAATGAGCAGTTCTTC.